These 6 T cell receptor beta chains share one sample of origin, sequenced in a study of CD8+ T cells in alopecia areata (dated by TCRdb to 2016 to 2019). Receptor amplification or capture employed the immunoSEQ multiplex PCR assay. RNA was extracted from all samples and reverse transcribed into cDNA as template for TCR sequencing. Imported from immuneACCESS, the table was reduced by TCRdb to in-frame sequences with V and J called. These copies leave out some clones; in studies compared against another copy, an unresolved V gene accounts for under half, and the cause of the remainder is not known. The table for this sample lists about 98,000 clones; 35% to 50% of them were counted only once. Roughly 0.83% of the sample belongs to the ten largest clones. Material: CD4+ T cells sorted from blood. The receptors derive from a human donor with alopecia areata.

V usage is TRBV15 and J usage is TRBJ2-3, with D possibly being TRBD2 (6 bases). Trimming removed 5 bases at V and 0 bases at J, with 15 bases between. Germline CDR1 LNHNV, CDR2 YYDKDF (reference sequence). The CDR3 spans 16 residues. CDR3 residues: CATSRPGTESTDTQYF. The CDR3 nucleotides are TGTGCCACCAGCCGTCCCGGGACTGAGAGCACAGATACGCAGTATTTT.

The V call is TRBV6-5, the J call TRBJ1-5; D unresolved. The CDR3 contains 14 residues. Looked up from germline, CDR1 is MNHEY and CDR2 is SVGAGI. V was pared by 8 bases and J by 6 bases, with 17 bases between. The CDR3 region is CASGPSEGGQPQHF. The CDR3 region has the DNA TGTGCCAGCGGGCCCTCGGAGGGTGGTCAGCCCCAGCATTTT.

The J gene is TRBJ2-5, the V gene TRBV2, with 7 bases matching TRBD1. The CDR3 sequence is 12 residues long. Per the germline V gene, CDR1 is SNHLY and CDR2 is FYNNEI. J gave up 4 bases and V 9 bases, and 5 bases lay outside the gene matches. Here the CDR3 reads CARQGMLETQYF. CDR3 DNA: TGTGCCAGACAGGGGATGTTAGAGACCCAGTACTTC.

The chain carries TRBV28 and TRBJ2-7, with a tentative D call TRBD1 (7 bases). The CDR3 has 15 residues. In germline, CDR1 is MDHEN, CDR2 SYDVKM. V was cut by 4 bases and J by 6 bases, with 19 bases left in between. The DNA for the CDR3 is TGTGCCAGCAGTTGGGGGGTTAGACAGGGTCCCGAGCAGTACTTC. This codes for CASSWGVRQGPEQYF.

The chain links TRBV5-6 to TRBJ2-7; D is possibly TRBD1 (6 bases). V lost 6 bases, J lost 2 bases, and 12 bases lay in between. The CDR3 is 13 residues long. CDR1 and CDR2 from the germline V gene are SGHDT and YYEEEE. CDR3 DNA: TGTGCCAGCATCAGGTCAGGGGCCTACGAGCAGTACTTC. Its translation: CASIRSGAYEQYF.

The CDR3: CASSARPQDGEQYF. The CDR3 DNA reads TGTGCCAGCAGCGCCAGGCCCCAGGATGGGGAGCAGTACTTC. V usage is TRBV9 and J usage is TRBJ2-7; D gene unclear. Trimming removed 3 bases from V and 7 bases from J, with 17 bases in between. The CDR3 runs to 14 residues. Germline V CDR1 and CDR2: SGDLS, YYNGEE. The entire variable domain, with the rest obtained from reference TRBV9 and TRBJ2-7, is as follows: DSGVTQTPKHLITATGQRVTLRCSPRSGDLSVYWYQQSLDQGLQFLIQYYNGEERAKGNILERFSAQQFPDLHSELNLSSLELGDSALYFCASSARPQDGEQYFGPGTRLTVT.